This T cell receptor (beta chain) was found in a study of PD-L1 blockade in urothelial cancer. The overall study: About 85% of the roughly 29 patients were men whose urothelial cancer was bladder-origin. The researchers analyzed blood 3 weeks (second dose) and 6 weeks after treatment start. Median T cell yield from blood was roughly 140,000.

This table comes from immunoSEQ multiplex PCR, and its TCRdb copy is limited to in-frame clones, with some not included. The sample consists of approximately 26,000 clones, 65% to 90% of them appearing once. Per-patient samples, pretreatment and on-treatment, numbered 1 to 8. In germline, CDR1 is SGHRS, CDR2 YFSETQ. This CDR3 comprises 14 residues. V was cut by 0 bases and J by 0 bases, with 6 bases left in between. The sample consisted of PBMCs, taken around atezolizumab (anti-PD-L1) treatment. The clonotype was recovered from a man aged 55 to 70 with urothelial cancer. The gene calls are TRBV5-1 and TRBJ1-2; D is possibly TRBD1 (5 bases). The CDR3 sequence: CASSLEGSNYGYTF. The CDR3 DNA sequence: TGCGCCAGCAGCTTGGAGGGGTCTAACTATGGCTACACCTTC.